One sample yielded the 10 T cell receptor beta chains listed below, sequenced in a study of OX40 agonist ivuxolimab in advanced cancers. Here immunoSEQ multiplex PCR was the method, and the copy in TCRdb shows in-frame clones only, minus some. The sample consists of 75,000 to 100,000 clones, roughly 90% of them appearing once. The sequenced sample was CD4+ or CD8+ T cells sorted from blood, obtained in a trial of the OX40 agonist ivuxolimab. Every receptor here comes from an adult with an advanced solid tumor such as melanoma, head and neck, liver or kidney cancer.

V gene TRBV6-5 combines with J gene TRBJ1-2, with 9 bases that match TRBD1. CDR3 length equals 14 residues. The V and J ends lost 6 bases and 2 bases, in that order; junction bases with no gene match: 4. Germline CDR1 and CDR2: MNHEY and SVGAGI. The CDR3 DNA is TGTGCCAGCAGGGCGACAGGGGGAAACTATGGCTACACCTTC. It specifies CASRATGGNYGYTF.

This rearrangement joins TRBV2 to TRBJ2-1; no reliable D call. This CDR3 region has 17 residues. Trimming left V 7 bases short and J 1 base short, with 20 bases between. CDR1 is SNHLY, CDR2 FYNNEI, per germline. CDR3 protein: CASISKERAYSYNEQFF. CDR3 coding DNA: TGTGCCAGCATCTCCAAGGAGCGAGCGTATTCCTACAATGAGCAGTTCTTC.

The chain uses TRBV5-1 and TRBJ2-1, with 7 bases lining up with TRBD1. Trimming took 4 bases from V and 8 from J; bases not matched to a gene: 9. The CDR3 has 14 residues. The germline V gene has CDR1 SGHRS and CDR2 YFSETQ. The CDR3 reads CASSQEQGSDEQFF. In DNA form, the CDR3 reads TGCGCCAGCAGCCAAGAACAGGGGAGTGATGAGCAGTTCTTC.

The chain joins TRBV28 to TRBJ1-5, with D possibly being TRBD1 (6 bases). The CDR3 spans 14 residues. Germline lookup yields CDR1 MDHEN and CDR2 SYDVKM. Trimming left V 6 bases short and J 5 bases short, with 14 bases between. CDR3 sequence: CASSWGARDQPQHF. The CDR3 region has the DNA TGTGCCAGCAGCTGGGGGGCCAGGGATCAGCCCCAGCATTTT.

In nucleotides, the CDR3 is TGTGCCAGCAGTCCAGGAGGCGGGAGGGTTTCCTACAATGAGCAGTTCTTC. Protein product: CASSPGGGRVSYNEQFF. This sequence joins TRBV27 and TRBJ2-1; 9 nucleotides match TRBD2. CDR3 length: 17 residues. Losses at the gene ends were 5 bases for V and 1 base for J; bases not matched to a gene: 9. The V gene's germline CDR1 is MNHEY and CDR2 SMNVEV (reference sequence).

The rearrangement uses TRBV4-1 and TRBJ1-1, with D tentatively TRBD1 (6 bases). Trimming left V 0 bases short and J 3 bases short, with 11 bases between. Germline CDR1 is MGHRA and CDR2 is YSYEKL. The CDR3 totals 15 residues. CDR3 in amino acids: CASSQEGGRDTEAFF. The CDR3 bases are TGCGCCAGCAGCCAAGAGGGGGGCCGGGACACTGAAGCTTTCTTT.

The CDR3: CASSIDLASDEQFF. Written as DNA, the CDR3 is TGTGCCAGTAGTATAGATCTGGCAAGCGATGAGCAGTTCTTC. This chain joins TRBV19 and TRBJ2-1; D ambiguous. V dropped 0 bases and J dropped 8 bases, with 11 bases sitting between them. This CDR3 has 14 residues. Germline CDR1 LNHDA, CDR2 SQIVND (reference sequence). Complete variable domain (other parts from reference TRBV19 and TRBJ2-1): DGGITQSPKYLFRKEGQNVTLSCEQNLNHDAMYWYRQDPGQGLRLIYYSQIVNDFQKGDIAEGYSVSREKKESFPLTVTSAQKNPTAFYLCASSIDLASDEQFFGPGTRLTVL.

The chain employs TRBV6-5 and TRBJ2-7; 10 bases line up with TRBD1. The germline CDR1 and CDR2 sequences are MNHEY and SVGAGI. V was clipped by 3 bases and J by 4 bases; unmatched bases: 3. The CDR3 extends over 14 amino acids. CDR3 in DNA: TGTGCCAGCAGTTATTCGGACAGGGGGTACGAGCAGTACTTC. It specifies CASSYSDRGYEQYF.

The chain recombines TRBV7-9 with TRBJ2-7; 7 bases agree with TRBD2. Trimming at V came to 3 bases and at J to 3 bases, leaving 8 bases not matched to a gene. Germline lookup yields CDR1 SEHNR and CDR2 FQNEAQ (reference sequence). The CDR3 is 15 residues long. CDR3 in DNA: TGTGCCAGCAGCTTGGGGGGGGACCCGCACTACGAGCAGTACTTC. This codes for CASSLGGDPHYEQYF.

This chain links TRBV7-9 with TRBJ2-7; D is ambiguous. The germline gives CDR1 SEHNR, CDR2 FQNEAQ (reference sequence). The V end lost 4 bases, the J end lost 1 base, and 5 bases lay between the germline ends. This CDR3 is 12 amino acids long. CDR3 amino acids: CASSSVSYEQYF. CDR3 nucleotide sequence: TGTGCCAGCAGCTCAGTTTCCTACGAGCAGTACTTC.